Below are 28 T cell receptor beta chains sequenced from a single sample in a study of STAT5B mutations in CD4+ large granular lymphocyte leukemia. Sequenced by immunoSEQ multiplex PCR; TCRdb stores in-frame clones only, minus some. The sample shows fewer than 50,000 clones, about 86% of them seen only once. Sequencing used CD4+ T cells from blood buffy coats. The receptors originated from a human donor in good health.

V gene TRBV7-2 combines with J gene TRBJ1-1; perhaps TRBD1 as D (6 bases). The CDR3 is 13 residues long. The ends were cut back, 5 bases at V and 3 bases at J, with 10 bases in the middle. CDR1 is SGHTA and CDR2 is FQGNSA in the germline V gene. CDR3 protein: CASSRDRYTEAFF. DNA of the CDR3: TGTGCCAGCAGCAGAGACAGGTACACTGAAGCTTTCTTT.

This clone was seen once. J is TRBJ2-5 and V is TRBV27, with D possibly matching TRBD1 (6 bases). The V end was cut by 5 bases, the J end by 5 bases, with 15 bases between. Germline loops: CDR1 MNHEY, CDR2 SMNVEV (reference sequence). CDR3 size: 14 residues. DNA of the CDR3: TGTGCCAGCAGTACCACAGGGTGGGAGGAGACCCAGTACTTC. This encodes CASSTTGWEETQYF.

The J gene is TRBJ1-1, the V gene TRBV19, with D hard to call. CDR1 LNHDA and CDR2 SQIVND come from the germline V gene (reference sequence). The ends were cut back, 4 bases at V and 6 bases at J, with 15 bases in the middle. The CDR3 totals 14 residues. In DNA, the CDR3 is TGTGCCAGTAGTAATCCCCGTTTAAACGCTGAAGCTTTCTTT. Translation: CASSNPRLNAEAFF.

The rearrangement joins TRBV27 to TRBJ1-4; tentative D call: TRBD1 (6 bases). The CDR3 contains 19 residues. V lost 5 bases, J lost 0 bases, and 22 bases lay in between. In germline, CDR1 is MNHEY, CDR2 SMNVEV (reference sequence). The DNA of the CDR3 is TGTGCCAGCAGTCCCCCTCCCACAGGGATACTATCAACTAATGAAAAACTGTTTTTT. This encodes CASSPPPTGILSTNEKLFF.

The CDR3 DNA is TGTGCCAGCCGGGGGACAGGGAAAGAGACCCAGTACTTC. It translates to CASRGTGKETQYF. The chain is built from TRBV5-6 and TRBJ2-5, with TRBD1 matching over 9 bases. Germline CDR1 is SGHDT and CDR2 is YYEEEE. This CDR3 has 13 residues. V dropped 7 bases and J dropped 3; count of bases not matched to a gene: 4.

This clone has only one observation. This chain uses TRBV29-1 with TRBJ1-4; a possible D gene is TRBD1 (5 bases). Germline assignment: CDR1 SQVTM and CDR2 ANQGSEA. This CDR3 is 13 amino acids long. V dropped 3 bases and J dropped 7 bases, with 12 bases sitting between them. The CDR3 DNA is TGCAGCGTTGACGGCCCCGGGGGTGAAAAACTGTTTTTT. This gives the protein CSVDGPGGEKLFF.

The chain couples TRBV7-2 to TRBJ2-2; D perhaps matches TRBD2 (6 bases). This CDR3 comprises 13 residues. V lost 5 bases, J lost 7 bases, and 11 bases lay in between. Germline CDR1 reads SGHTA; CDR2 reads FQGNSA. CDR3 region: CASSQWGVGELFF. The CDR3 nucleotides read TGTGCCAGCAGCCAGTGGGGGGTCGGGGAGCTGTTTTTT. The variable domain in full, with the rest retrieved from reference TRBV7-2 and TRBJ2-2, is GAGVSQSPSNKVTEKGKDVELRCDPISGHTALYWYRQSLGQGLEFLIYFQGNSAPDKSGLPSDRFSAERTGGSVSTLTIQRTQQEDSAVYLCASSQWGVGELFFGEGSRLTVL.

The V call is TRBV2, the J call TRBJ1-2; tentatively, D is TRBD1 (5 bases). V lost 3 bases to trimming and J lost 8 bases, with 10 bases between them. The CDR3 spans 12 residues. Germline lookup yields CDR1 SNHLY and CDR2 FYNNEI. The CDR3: CASSDPGRGYTF. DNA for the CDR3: TGTGCCAGCAGTGACCCGGGACGAGGCTACACCTTC.

CDR3 in amino acids: CASSFRQGRDEQYF. CDR3 coding DNA: TGCGCCAGCAGCTTTAGACAGGGAAGAGACGAGCAGTACTTC. The chain combines TRBV5-1 with TRBJ2-7, with TRBD1 identical over 7 bases. The V segment lost 2 bases and the J segment 5 bases; nucleotides outside the gene matches: 7. Germline values: CDR1 SGHRS, CDR2 YFSETQ. The CDR3 length is 14 residues.

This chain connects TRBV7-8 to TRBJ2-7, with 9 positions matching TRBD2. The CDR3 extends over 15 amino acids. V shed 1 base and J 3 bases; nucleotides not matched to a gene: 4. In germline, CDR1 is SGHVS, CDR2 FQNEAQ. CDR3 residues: CASSLVVSGSYEQYF. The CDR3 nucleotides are TGTGCCAGCAGCTTAGTAGTTAGCGGGAGCTACGAGCAGTACTTC.

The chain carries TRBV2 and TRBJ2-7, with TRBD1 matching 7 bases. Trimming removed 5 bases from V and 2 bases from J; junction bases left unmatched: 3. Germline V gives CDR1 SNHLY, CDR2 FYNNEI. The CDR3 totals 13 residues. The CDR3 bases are TGTGCCAGCAGTCTCGACAGGGCCTACGAGCAGTACTTC. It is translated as CASSLDRAYEQYF.

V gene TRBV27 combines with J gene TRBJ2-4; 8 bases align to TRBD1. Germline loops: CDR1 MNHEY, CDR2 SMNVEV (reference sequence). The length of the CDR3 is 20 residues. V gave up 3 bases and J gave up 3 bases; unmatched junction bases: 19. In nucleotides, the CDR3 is TGTGCCAGCAGTTTCGGTCGAGGACAGGGAGGCCCCCCGGGCAAAAACATTCAGTACTTC. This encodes CASSFGRGQGGPPGKNIQYF.

CDR3 nucleotide sequence: TGTGCCAGCAGGGGACAGTTCACTGAAGCTTTCTTT. This codes for CASRGQFTEAFF. J is TRBJ1-1 and V is TRBV2; the match to TRBD1 covers 7 bases. CDR1 and CDR2 from the germline V gene are SNHLY and FYNNEI. This CDR3 is 12 amino acids long. The junction had 2 bases not matched to a gene; V was cut back by 6 bases and J by 4 bases. The full variable domain, its missing parts supplied by reference TRBV2 and TRBJ1-1, is EPEVTQTPSHQVTQMGQEVILRCVPISNHLYFYWYRQILGQKVEFLVSFYNNEISEKSEIFDDQFSVERPDGSNFTLKIRSTKLEDSAMYFCASRGQFTEAFFGQGTRLTVV.

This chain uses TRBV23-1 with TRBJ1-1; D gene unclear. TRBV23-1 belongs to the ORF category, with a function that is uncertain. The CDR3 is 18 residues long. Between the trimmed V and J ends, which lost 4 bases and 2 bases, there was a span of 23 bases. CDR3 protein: CASSLWSSQAGLNTEAFF. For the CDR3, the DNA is TGCGCCAGCAGTCTTTGGAGTTCGCAGGCGGGGTTAAACACTGAAGCTTTCTTT.

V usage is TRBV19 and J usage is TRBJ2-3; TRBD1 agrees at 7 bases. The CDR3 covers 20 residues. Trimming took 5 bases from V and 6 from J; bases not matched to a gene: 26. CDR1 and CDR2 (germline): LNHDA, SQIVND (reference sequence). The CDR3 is CASSGPWVRGLLDVPDTQYF. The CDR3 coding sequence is TGTGCCAGTAGTGGGCCGTGGGTCAGGGGGTTGTTGGACGTCCCCGATACGCAGTATTTT.

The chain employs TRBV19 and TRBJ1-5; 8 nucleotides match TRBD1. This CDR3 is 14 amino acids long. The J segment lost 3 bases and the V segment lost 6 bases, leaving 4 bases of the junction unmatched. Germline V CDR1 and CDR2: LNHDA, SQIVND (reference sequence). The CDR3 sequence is CASSRTGFNQPQHF. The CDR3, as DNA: TGTGCCAGTAGCCGGACAGGGTTCAATCAGCCCCAGCATTTT. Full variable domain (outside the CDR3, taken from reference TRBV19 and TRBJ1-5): DGGITQSPKYLFRKEGQNVTLSCEQNLNHDAMYWYRQDPGQGLRLIYYSQIVNDFQKGDIAEGYSVSREKKESFPLTVTSAQKNPTAFYLCASSRTGFNQPQHFGDGTRLSIL.

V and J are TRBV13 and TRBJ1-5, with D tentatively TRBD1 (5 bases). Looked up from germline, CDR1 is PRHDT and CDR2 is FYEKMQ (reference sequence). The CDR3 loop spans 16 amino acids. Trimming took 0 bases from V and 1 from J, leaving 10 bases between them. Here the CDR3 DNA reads TGTGCCAGCAGCTTAGGCGGGACGGGGAGCAATCAGCCCCAGCATTTT. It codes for CASSLGGTGSNQPQHF.

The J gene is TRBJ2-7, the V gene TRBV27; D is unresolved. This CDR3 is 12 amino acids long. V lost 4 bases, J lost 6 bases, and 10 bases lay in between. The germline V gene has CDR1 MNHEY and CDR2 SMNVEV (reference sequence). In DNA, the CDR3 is TGTGCCAGCAGTTCCCCTAAGACCGAGCAGTACTTC. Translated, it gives CASSSPKTEQYF.

The CDR3 bases are TGTGCCAGTAGCCAGGGACAGGGGAAGGAAAAACTGTTTTTT. Translation: CASSQGQGKEKLFF. The chain employs TRBV19 and TRBJ1-4; TRBD1 agrees at 10 bases. Germline V gene data show CDR1 as LNHDA and CDR2 as SQIVND (reference sequence). V dropped 6 bases and J dropped 8; count of bases not matched to a gene: 6. The CDR3 totals 14 residues. Filled out from reference TRBV19 and TRBJ1-4, the complete variable domain reads DGGITQSPKYLFRKEGQNVTLSCEQNLNHDAMYWYRQDPGQGLRLIYYSQIVNDFQKGDIAEGYSVSREKKESFPLTVTSAQKNPTAFYLCASSQGQGKEKLFFGSGTQLSVL.

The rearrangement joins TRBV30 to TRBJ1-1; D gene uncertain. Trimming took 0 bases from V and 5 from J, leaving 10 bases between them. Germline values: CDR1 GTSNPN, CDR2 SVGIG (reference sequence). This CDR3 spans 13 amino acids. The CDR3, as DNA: TGTGCCTGGAGTGTAACTAGCGGAACTGAAGCTTTCTTT. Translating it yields CAWSVTSGTEAFF.

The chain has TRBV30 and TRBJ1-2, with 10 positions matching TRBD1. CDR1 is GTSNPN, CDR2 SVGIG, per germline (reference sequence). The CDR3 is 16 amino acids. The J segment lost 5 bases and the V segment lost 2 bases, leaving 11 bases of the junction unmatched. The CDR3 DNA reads TGTGCCTGGAGTTTAACGGACAGGGGGGGAAAGTATGGCTACACCTTC. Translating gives CAWSLTDRGGKYGYTF.

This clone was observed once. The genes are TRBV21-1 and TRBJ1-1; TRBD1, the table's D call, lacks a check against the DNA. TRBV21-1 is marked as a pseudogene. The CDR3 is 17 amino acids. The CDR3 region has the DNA TGTGCCAGCAGCAAAGAGGGCATCAGACAGGGGGCGACTGAAGCTTTCTTT. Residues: CASSKEGIRQGATEAFF.

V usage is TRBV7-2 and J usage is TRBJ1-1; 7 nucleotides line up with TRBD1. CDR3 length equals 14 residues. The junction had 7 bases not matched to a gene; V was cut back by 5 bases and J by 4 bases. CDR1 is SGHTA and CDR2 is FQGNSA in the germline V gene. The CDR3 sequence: CASSVPGGITEAFF. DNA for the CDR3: TGTGCCAGCAGCGTCCCAGGGGGAATCACTGAAGCTTTCTTT.

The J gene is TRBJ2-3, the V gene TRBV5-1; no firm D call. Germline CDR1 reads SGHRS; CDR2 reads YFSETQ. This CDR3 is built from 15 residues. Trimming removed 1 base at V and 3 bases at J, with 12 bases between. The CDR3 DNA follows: TGCGCCAGCAGCTTGAAACAGCGTATGACAGATACGCAGTATTTT. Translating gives CASSLKQRMTDTQYF.

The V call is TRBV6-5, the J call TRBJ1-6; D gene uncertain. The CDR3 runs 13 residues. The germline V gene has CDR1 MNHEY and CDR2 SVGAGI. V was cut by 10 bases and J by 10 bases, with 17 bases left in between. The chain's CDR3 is CATMGYVASPLHF. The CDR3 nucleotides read TGTGCCACCATGGGTTACGTCGCGTCACCCCTCCACTTT.

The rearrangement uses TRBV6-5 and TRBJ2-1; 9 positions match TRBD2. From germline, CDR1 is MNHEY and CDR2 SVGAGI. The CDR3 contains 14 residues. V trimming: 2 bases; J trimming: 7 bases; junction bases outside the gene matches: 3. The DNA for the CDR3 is TGTGCCAGCAGTTACGATAGCGGGAGTAATGAGCAGTTCTTC. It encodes CASSYDSGSNEQFF.

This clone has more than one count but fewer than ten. The CDR3 loop reads CASSQSVGREQYF. The CDR3 bases are TGTGCCAGCAGCCAATCGGTAGGGCGCGAGCAGTACTTC. The chain is built from TRBV16 and TRBJ2-7; D remains unclear. Germline CDR1 reads KGHSY; CDR2 reads FQNENV. Trimming stripped 0 bases from V and 6 bases from J, with 9 bases between. The length of the CDR3 is 13 residues.

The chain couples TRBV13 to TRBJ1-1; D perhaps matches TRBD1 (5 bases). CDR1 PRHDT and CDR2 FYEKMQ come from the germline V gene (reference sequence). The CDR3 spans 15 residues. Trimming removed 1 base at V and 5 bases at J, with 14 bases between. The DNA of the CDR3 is TGTGCCAGCAGCTTAGCCTTCCGGGGACGGACTGAAGCTTTCTTT. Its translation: CASSLAFRGRTEAFF.